The rows below give T cell receptor beta chains drawn from one sample of a study of T cells in Graves' hyperthyroidism and ophthalmopathy. TCRdb called the multiplex PCR reads again in MiXCR, with one record for every CDR3 protein. The sample records about 600,000 distinct CDR3 sequences, more than 12% being singletons. Source material: blood. The receptor source for this set is a woman between 50 and 59 years old with Graves' ophthalmopathy. Each CDR3 is given with its conserved first and last residue. Some rows have no size entry. The others give once, few or many, or a class for an expanded clone.

length,size,V,CDR3
16,few,TRBV6-1,CASSEGGGVGSQPQHF
13,few,TRBV10-3,CAISEGRHNEQFF
18,many,TRBV28,CASIPYGGPSRATDTQYF
15,many,TRBV18,CASSPLRENTGELFF
14,many,TRBV10-3,CAISAQGFNTEAFF
13,many,TRBV28,CASMAGVLMGYTF
17,few,TRBV19,CASSIVQAVYSNQPQHF
16,few,TRBV6-2/TRBV6-3,CASSYRDRVYSGELFF
19,NA,TRBV19,CASSMWTASSGHSGNTIYF
15,many,TRBV20-1,CSARDRNRGRNEQYF
16,NA,TRBV7-3,CASSPLGIGNTGELFF
16,NA,TRBV7-3,CASSLIVAGGPNEQFF
18,NA,TRBV30,CAWSVREAGGRLYTEAFF
17,many,TRBV7-2,CASSHTTGLAGSDTQYF
18,once,TRBV27,CASSPQASSGGHTGELFF
14,many,TRBV20-1,CSAETVLTTDTQYF
14,many,TRBV11-2,CASSSGVMNTEAFF
17,many,TRBV7-2,CASSSDRARGGGSPLHF
19,many,TRBV12-3/TRBV12-4,CASSSGPDVAGVHTGELFF
13,many,TRBV20-1,CSARRQDTYGYTF
14,NA,TRBV29-1,CSVKGTSGTGELFF
15,NA,TRBV5-1,CASSISGINTGGLFF
13,many,TRBV20-1,CSARASDGDEQYF
13,many,TRBV20-1,CSARDSITDTQYF
16,many,TRBV11-3,CASRQAGTGVDYGYTF
12,NA,TRBV7-9,CASSQQDQPQHF
17,many,TRBV18,CASSPLRAGVRTDTQYF
12,many,TRBV28,CASNRRTYEQYF